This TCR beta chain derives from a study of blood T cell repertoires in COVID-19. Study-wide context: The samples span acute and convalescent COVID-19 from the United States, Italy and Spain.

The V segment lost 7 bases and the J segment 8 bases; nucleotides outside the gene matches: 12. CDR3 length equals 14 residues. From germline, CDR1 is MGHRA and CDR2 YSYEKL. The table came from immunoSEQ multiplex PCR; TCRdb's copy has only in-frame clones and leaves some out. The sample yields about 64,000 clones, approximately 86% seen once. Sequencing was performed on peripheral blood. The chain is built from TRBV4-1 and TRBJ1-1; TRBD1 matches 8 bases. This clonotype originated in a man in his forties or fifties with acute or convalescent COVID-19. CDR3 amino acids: CASTLTGEGQEAFF. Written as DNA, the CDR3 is TGCGCCAGCACCCTGACAGGGGAGGGACAAGAAGCTTTCTTT.